A single sample is the source of the 25 T cell receptor beta chains below, sequenced in a study of vaccination and CD4 T cells after COVID-19. Their antigens are not known. Noted treatment: approximately nine-day PBMC culture with coronavirus spike peptide pools or control peptides (ViraFEST assay). The Oncomine TCR Beta short-read assay was applied to DNA of cultured CD4+ T cells. MiXCR, applied by TCRdb to the PCR reads, yields one record per CDR3 protein. The sample consists of fewer than 20,000 distinct CDR3 sequences, around three fifths of them appearing once. Source material: CD4+ T cells from blood, cultured in vitro. The receptor set was obtained from a human donor who had recovered from COVID-19.

V usage is TRBV6-1 and J usage is TRBJ2-5; tentative D call: TRBD2 (7 bases). V was clipped by 5 bases and J by 5 bases, with 18 bases between them. Germline V gives CDR1 MNHNS, CDR2 SASEGT. CDR3 length: 15 residues. The CDR3 reads CASSRGGKETETQYF. CDR3 DNA: TGTGCCAGCAGTAGGGGGGGTAAGGAGACCGAGACCCAGTACTTC.

In this sample, this clonotype turned up a few times. The chain carries TRBV2 and TRBJ1-5; TRBD1 matches 7 bases. The germline gives CDR1 SNHLY, CDR2 FYNNEI. The CDR3 extends over 14 amino acids. V dropped 4 bases and J dropped 4; count of bases not matched to a gene: 4. The CDR3: CASSVTGANQPQHF. DNA for the CDR3: TGTGCCAGCAGTGTCACAGGGGCAAATCAGCCCCAGCATTTT. Variable domain in full (rest from reference TRBV2 and TRBJ1-5): EPEVTQTPSHQVTQMGQEVILRCVPISNHLYFYWYRQILGQKVEFLVSFYNNEISEKSEIFDDQFSVERPDGSNFTLKIRSTKLEDSAMYFCASSVTGANQPQHFGDGTRLSIL.

This clonotype was seen only a few times. The V gene is TRBV11-2, the J gene TRBJ1-6; 7 bases are a match to TRBD1. The CDR3 loop spans 15 amino acids. CDR1 is SGHAT and CDR2 is FQNNGV in the germline V gene. V shed 5 bases, J shed 5 bases, and the junction held 6 bases outside the gene matches. The CDR3 here is CASSPTGMDNSPLHF. The CDR3 DNA reads as TGTGCCAGCAGCCCGACAGGGATGGATAATTCACCCCTCCACTTT.

J is TRBJ2-1 and V is TRBV10-1; 7 bases line up with TRBD2. The germline V gene encodes CDR1 WNHNN and CDR2 SYGVQD (reference sequence). The CDR3 runs to 14 residues. Trimming at V came to 4 bases and at J to 7 bases, leaving 7 bases not matched to a gene. The CDR3 sequence: CASSGASGTNEQFF. The CDR3 nucleotides are TGCGCCAGCAGTGGAGCTAGCGGAACAAATGAGCAGTTCTTC.

J is TRBJ2-5 and V is TRBV5-4, with 8 bases that match TRBD2. Germline V gene data show CDR1 as SGHNT and CDR2 as YYREEE (reference sequence). V shed 4 bases, J shed 5 bases, and the junction held 10 bases outside the gene matches. The CDR3 totals 15 residues. CDR3 protein: CASSRGAQRGETQYF. The DNA for the CDR3 is TGTGCCAGCAGCAGGGGGGCCCAGCGGGGGGAGACCCAGTACTTC.

In this sample, this clonotype turned up a few times. V and J are TRBV19 and TRBJ2-3; the D gene could be TRBD1 or TRBD2 (5 bases each). The ends were cut back, 2 bases at V and 5 bases at J, with 11 bases in the middle. CDR3 length: 14 amino acids. Germline CDR1 is LNHDA and CDR2 is SQIVND (reference sequence). CDR3 sequence: CASSIWGRGDTQYF. The DNA of the CDR3 is TGTGCCAGTAGTATATGGGGGAGAGGAGATACGCAGTATTTT.

The J gene is TRBJ1-1, the V gene TRBV6-1, with 7 positions matching TRBD1. CDR3 length: 16 amino acids. Trimming at V came to 3 bases and at J to 0 bases, leaving 7 bases not matched to a gene. Germline lookup yields CDR1 MNHNS and CDR2 SASEGT. The CDR3 DNA reads TGTGCCAGCAGTGACGGTCCCGGGACAGTGAACACTGAAGCTTTCTTT. This codes for CASSDGPGTVNTEAFF.

This clonotype was recorded a few times. The chain recombines TRBV7-2 with TRBJ2-2, with 10 positions matching TRBD2. The CDR3 loop spans 17 amino acids. Germline values: CDR1 SGHTA, CDR2 FQGNSA. The trim removed 3 bases at V and 5 bases at J, leaving 9 bases unmatched. CDR3: CASSLGLAGAGTGELFF. CDR3 coding DNA: TGTGCCAGCAGCTTGGGGCTAGCGGGGGCGGGGACCGGGGAGCTGTTTTTT.

This clonotype was seen a few times. The J gene is TRBJ1-1, the V gene TRBV2, with D possibly being TRBD1 (5 bases). The V gene lost 2 bases and the J gene lost 5 bases, with 15 bases spanning the gap. The V gene's germline CDR1 is SNHLY and CDR2 FYNNEI. This CDR3 has 15 residues. CDR3 protein: CASSESPGGETEAFF. CDR3 bases: TGTGCCAGCAGTGAAAGCCCCGGGGGGGAAACTGAAGCTTTCTTT.

The chain's CDR3 is CASSFSGGSGNTIYF. The CDR3 DNA is TGTGCCAGCAGCTTCTCAGGGGGCTCTGGAAACACCATATATTTT. The chain is built from TRBV7-3 and TRBJ1-3, with 7 bases identical to TRBD1. This CDR3 contains 15 residues. The junction had 2 bases not matched to a gene; V was cut back by 3 bases and J by 0 bases. Germline CDR1 and CDR2: SGHTA and FQGTGA.

The chain is built from TRBV2 and TRBJ2-7; D gene uncertain. V was cut by 2 bases and J by 6 bases, with 11 bases left in between. The CDR3 runs 13 residues. The germline V gene has CDR1 SNHLY and CDR2 FYNNEI. CDR3 residues: CASSERLAGEQYF. The CDR3, as DNA: TGTGCCAGCAGTGAAAGGTTGGCAGGCGAGCAGTACTTC.

This clonotype is medium-sized (0.01 to 0.1%) in the sample. The genes are TRBV12-3 or TRBV12-4 and TRBJ1-2; D not certain. Between the trimmed V and J ends, which lost 3 bases and 13 bases, there was a span of 18 bases. This CDR3 contains 13 residues. The CDR3 spells CASSFSTSRWGTF. In nucleotides, the CDR3 is TGTGCCAGCAGTTTCAGTACGAGCCGCTGGGGCACCTTC.

The V call is TRBV5-6, the J call TRBJ2-5, with 7 bases fitting TRBD1. V trimming: 0 bases; J trimming: 5 bases; junction bases outside the gene matches: 7. The CDR3 length is 15 residues. Germline V lookup: CDR1 SGHDT, CDR2 YYEEEE. As DNA, the CDR3 is TGTGCCAGCAGCTTGGGGAGACAGGGTGGGGAGACCCAGTACTTC. This codes for CASSLGRQGGETQYF.

V is TRBV7-6 and J is TRBJ2-3; no firm D call. The V gene's germline CDR1 is SGHVS and CDR2 FNYEAQ. Trimming took 5 bases from V and 5 from J, leaving 14 bases between them. The CDR3 consists of 14 residues. CDR3 protein: CASSLRPGGDTQYF. As DNA, the CDR3 is TGTGCCAGCAGCCTCCGACCTGGCGGAGATACGCAGTATTTT. Full variable domain (missing parts from reference TRBV7-6 and TRBJ2-3): GAGVSQSPRYKVTKRGQDVALRCDPISGHVSLYWYRQALGQGPEFLTYFNYEAQQDKSGLPNDRFSAERPEGSISTLTIQRTEQRDSAMYRCASSLRPGGDTQYFGPGTRLTVL.

This clonotype was counted between two and nine times. The J gene is TRBJ2-7, the V gene TRBV12-3 or TRBV12-4, with TRBD1 as a possible D gene (6 bases). V lost 2 bases and J 6 bases, leaving 11 bases between the germline ends. This CDR3 spans 13 amino acids. The CDR3 protein is CASSLLGASEQYF. CDR3 in DNA: TGTGCCAGCAGTTTACTGGGGGCAAGCGAGCAGTACTTC.

The count of this clonotype is one. This chain joins TRBV20-1 and TRBJ1-2; D is ambiguous. V was shortened by 3 bases and J by 4 bases, with 12 bases between the two germline ends. The CDR3 sequence is 13 residues long. Germline loops: CDR1 DFQATT, CDR2 SNEGSKA (reference sequence). CDR3 coding DNA: TGCAGTGCTAGGGTCTCACAGAGCTATGGCTACACCTTC. Amino acid sequence: CSARVSQSYGYTF.

The chain is built from TRBV20-1 and TRBJ2-1, with 9 bases identical to TRBD2. The CDR3 is 17 amino acids. Germline V gives CDR1 DFQATT, CDR2 SNEGSKA (reference sequence). Germline trimming cut 1 base from V and 0 bases from J; bases unmatched to any gene: 7. The CDR3 coding sequence is TGCAGTGCTAGAGTAGCTAGCGGGGAAGGCTCCTACAATGAGCAGTTCTTC. This codes for CSARVASGEGSYNEQFF.

The chain is built from TRBV6-2 or TRBV6-3 and TRBJ1-1; D unresolved. V was shortened by 6 bases and J by 2 bases, with 13 bases between the two germline ends. Germline-derived CDR1 and CDR2 are MNHEY and SVGEGT. This CDR3 region has 14 residues. CDR3 in amino acids: CASSPPRVNTEAFF. CDR3 sequence (DNA): TGTGCCAGCAGCCCCCCGAGGGTAAACACTGAAGCTTTCTTT.

This clonotype was found a few times. J is TRBJ2-5 and V is TRBV5-6; D remains unclear. Germline V gives CDR1 SGHDT, CDR2 YYEEEE. This CDR3 has 12 amino acids. The germline V and J ends were trimmed by 2 bases and 5 bases, with 7 bases remaining between them. This CDR3 reads CASSFARETQYF. CDR3 sequence (DNA): TGTGCCAGCAGCTTTGCTAGGGAGACCCAGTACTTC.

In its sample, this clonotype was seen a few times. V and J are TRBV30 and TRBJ1-2; D may be TRBD1 (6 bases). Germline V gene data show CDR1 as GTSNPN and CDR2 as SVGIG (reference sequence). Trimming removed 0 bases at V and 6 bases at J, with 14 bases between. The CDR3 is 14 residues long. DNA for the CDR3: TGTGCCTGGAGTGTAGCCTACGGGGGCCATGGCTACACCTTC. This codes for CAWSVAYGGHGYTF.

The rearrangement uses TRBV6-2 or TRBV6-3 and TRBJ2-7; D gene uncertain. Germline V gene lookup returns CDR1 MNHEY and CDR2 SVGEGT. Trimming took off 4 bases at V and 0 bases at J, with 7 bases between the two ends. This CDR3 region has 13 residues. CDR3 region: CASSLQSSYEQYF. In DNA form, the CDR3 reads TGTGCCAGCAGTTTACAAAGCTCCTACGAGCAGTACTTC.

The genes are TRBV6-1 and TRBJ1-2; 9 bases map to TRBD1. V shed 4 bases and J 2 bases; nucleotides not matched to a gene: 2. The CDR3 extends over 14 amino acids. Germline V gene lookup returns CDR1 MNHNS and CDR2 SASEGT. The CDR3 DNA sequence: TGTGCCAGCAGTGTTGACAGGGGGAACTATGGCTACACCTTC. It specifies CASSVDRGNYGYTF.

The V gene is TRBV5-8, the J gene TRBJ2-1; 7 bases are a match to TRBD2. V shed 4 bases and J 1 base; nucleotides not matched to a gene: 5. CDR3 size: 15 residues. CDR1 is SGHTS, CDR2 YDEGEE, per germline. The CDR3 protein is CASSLSGQSYNEQFF. CDR3 nucleotides: TGTGCCAGCAGCCTTAGCGGGCAATCCTACAATGAGCAGTTCTTC. Based on the CDR3 plus reference TRBV5-8 and TRBJ2-1, the full variable domain is EAGVTQSPTHLIKTRGQQATLRCSPISGHTSVYWYQQALGLGLQFLLWYDEGEERNRGNFPPRFSGRQFPNYSSELNVNALELEDSALYLCASSLSGQSYNEQFFGPGTRLTVL.

The rearrangement uses TRBV7-9 and TRBJ2-7; a possible D gene is TRBD2 (5 bases). Looked up from germline, CDR1 is SEHNR and CDR2 is FQNEAQ (reference sequence). Trimming cost V 0 bases and J 7 bases, with 16 bases left between them. This CDR3 is built from 15 residues. CDR3 loop: CASSLAFGGKREQYF. For the CDR3, the DNA is TGTGCCAGCAGCTTAGCTTTCGGAGGCAAGCGGGAGCAGTACTTC. The full variable domain, its missing parts supplied by reference TRBV7-9 and TRBJ2-7, is DTGVSQNPRHKITKRGQNVTFRCDPISEHNRLYWYRQTLGQGPEFLTYFQNEAQLEKSRLLSDRFSAERPKGSFSTLEIQRTEQGDSAMYLCASSLAFGGKREQYFGPGTRLTVT.

The CDR3 is CASSLQEYGYTF. Here the CDR3 DNA reads TGTGCCAGCAGTTTACAGGAGTATGGCTACACCTTC. The chain uses TRBV12-3 or TRBV12-4 and TRBJ1-2; D is unclear. V gave up 2 bases and J gave up 5 bases, with 6 bases separating them. This CDR3 region has 12 residues.